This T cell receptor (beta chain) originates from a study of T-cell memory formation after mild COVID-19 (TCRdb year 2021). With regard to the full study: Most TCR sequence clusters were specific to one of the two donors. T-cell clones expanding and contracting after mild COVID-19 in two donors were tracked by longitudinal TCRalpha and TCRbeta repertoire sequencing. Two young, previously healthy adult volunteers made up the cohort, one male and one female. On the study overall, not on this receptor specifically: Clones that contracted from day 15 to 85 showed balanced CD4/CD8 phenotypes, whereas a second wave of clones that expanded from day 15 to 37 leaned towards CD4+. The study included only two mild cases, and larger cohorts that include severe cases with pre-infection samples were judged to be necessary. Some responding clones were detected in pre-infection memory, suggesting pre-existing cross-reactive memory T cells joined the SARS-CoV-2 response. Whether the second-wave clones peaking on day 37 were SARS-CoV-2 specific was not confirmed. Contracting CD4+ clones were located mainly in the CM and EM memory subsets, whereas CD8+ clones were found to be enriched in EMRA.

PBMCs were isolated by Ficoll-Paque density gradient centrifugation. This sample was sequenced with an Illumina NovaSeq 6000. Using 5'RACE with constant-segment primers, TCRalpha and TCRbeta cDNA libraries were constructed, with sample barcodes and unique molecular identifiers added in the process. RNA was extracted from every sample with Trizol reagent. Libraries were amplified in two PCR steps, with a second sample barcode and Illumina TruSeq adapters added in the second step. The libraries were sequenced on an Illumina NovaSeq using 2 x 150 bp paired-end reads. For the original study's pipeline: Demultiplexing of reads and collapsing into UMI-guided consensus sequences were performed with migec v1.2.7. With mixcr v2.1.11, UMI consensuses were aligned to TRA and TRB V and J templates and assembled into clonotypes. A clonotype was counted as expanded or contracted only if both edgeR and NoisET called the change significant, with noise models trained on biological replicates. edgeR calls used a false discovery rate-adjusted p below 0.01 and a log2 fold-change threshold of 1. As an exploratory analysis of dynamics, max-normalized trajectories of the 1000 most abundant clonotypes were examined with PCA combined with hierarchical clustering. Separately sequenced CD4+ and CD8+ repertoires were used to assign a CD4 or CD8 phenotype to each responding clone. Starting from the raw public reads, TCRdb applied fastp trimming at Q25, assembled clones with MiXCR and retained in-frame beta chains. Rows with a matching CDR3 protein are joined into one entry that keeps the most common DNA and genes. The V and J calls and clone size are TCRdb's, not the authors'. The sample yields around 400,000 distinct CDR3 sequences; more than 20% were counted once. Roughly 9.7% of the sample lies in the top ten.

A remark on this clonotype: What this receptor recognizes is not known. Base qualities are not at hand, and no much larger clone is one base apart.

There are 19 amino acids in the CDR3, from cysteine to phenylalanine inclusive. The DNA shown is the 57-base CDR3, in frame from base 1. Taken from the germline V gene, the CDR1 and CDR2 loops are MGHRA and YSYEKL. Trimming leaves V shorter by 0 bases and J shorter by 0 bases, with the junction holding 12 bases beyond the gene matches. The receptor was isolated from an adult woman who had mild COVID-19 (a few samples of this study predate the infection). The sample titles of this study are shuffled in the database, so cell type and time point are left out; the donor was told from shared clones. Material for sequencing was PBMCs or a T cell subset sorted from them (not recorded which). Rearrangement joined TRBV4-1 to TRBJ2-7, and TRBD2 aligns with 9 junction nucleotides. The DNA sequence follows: TGCGCCAGCAGCCAAGAGTGGCGCGGGGGGGCCGGAGGCTCCTACGAGCAGTACTTC. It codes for CASSQEWRGGAGGSYEQYF.